This passage covers 2 T cell receptor beta chains from one sample sequenced in a study of identical twins. One entry per CDR3 protein results from TCRdb running MiXCR on the 5' RACE reads. The sample has 150,000 or so distinct CDR3 sequences; roughly 3.2% are singletons. The sample consisted of memory T cells sorted from blood. The source is a young man in good health.

This clonotype was detected many times. The chain couples TRBV15 to TRBJ2-3; maybe TRBD2 (7 bases). The CDR3 sequence is 18 residues long. Per the germline V gene, CDR1 is LNHNV and CDR2 is YYDKDF (reference sequence). V shed 3 bases and J shed 3 bases, with 22 bases lying between them. The CDR3 here is CATSSLGGGSLGTDTQYF. DNA of the CDR3: TGTGCCACCAGCAGCCTGGGGGGCGGGAGTTTGGGAACAGATACGCAGTATTTT.

This clonotype was recorded at least ten times. The chain is built from TRBV29-1 and TRBJ1-4; no clear D. Per germline, CDR1 SQVTM and CDR2 ANQGSEA. V dropped 0 bases and J dropped 10 bases, with 15 bases sitting between them. This CDR3 region has 14 residues. This chain's CDR3 is CSVEDGASGGKLFF. The DNA of the CDR3 is TGCAGCGTTGAAGACGGAGCGTCGGGTGGAAAACTGTTTTTT.